One TCR beta chain is described in this entry. Its antigen is unidentified. Measured with immunoSEQ multiplex PCR; TCRdb has only the in-frame clones, and not every one. The table records about 220,000 clones, more than 85% of them present only once. The data stem from a study of T cell responses to AZD1222 COVID-19 vaccine. CDR1 is SQVTM, CDR2 ANQGSEA, per germline. The CDR3 totals 14 residues. Trimming shortened V by 6 bases and J by 2 bases, and 17 bases separated the two germline ends. Study-wide findings and caveats: Donors were mostly white British, more females; clonal diversity possibly underestimated.

The genes are TRBV29-1 and TRBJ2-7; D gene unclear. Sequencing was performed on peripheral blood, taken on day 0 of MenACWY control vaccination. The TCR comes from an adult in good health. Here the CDR3 reads CSVAALGSAYEQYF. In DNA form, the CDR3 reads TGCAGCGTCGCGGCCTTGGGGTCCGCCTACGAGCAGTACTTC.